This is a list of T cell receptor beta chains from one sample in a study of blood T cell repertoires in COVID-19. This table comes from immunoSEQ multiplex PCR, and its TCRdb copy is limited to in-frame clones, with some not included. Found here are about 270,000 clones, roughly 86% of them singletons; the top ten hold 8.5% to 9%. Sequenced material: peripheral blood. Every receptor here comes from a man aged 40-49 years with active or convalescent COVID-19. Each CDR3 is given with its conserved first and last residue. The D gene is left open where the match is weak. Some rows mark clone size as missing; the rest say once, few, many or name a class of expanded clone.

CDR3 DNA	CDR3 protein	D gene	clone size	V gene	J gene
TGTGCCAGCGAGCTGGGAAACACCATATATTTT	CASELGNTIYF	-	-	TRBV6-5	TRBJ1-3
TGCAGCGTTGCAGGGGTGGATCAGCCCCAGCATTTT	CSVAGVDQPQHF	-	-	TRBV29-1	TRBJ1-5
TGTGCCAGCAGCTCGGGGCTAGCGGACTCCTACGAGCAGTACTTC	CASSSGLADSYEQYF	TRBD2	-	TRBV13	TRBJ2-7
TGTGCCAGCAGTTTAGCGGGGGCGAGCAATCAGCCCCAGCATTTT	CASSLAGASNQPQHF	-	-	TRBV28	TRBJ1-5
TGTGCCAGCAGTTCCCGGGACAGGGGTTGGGGTGAGCAGTTCTTC	CASSSRDRGWGEQFF	TRBD1	-	TRBV7-8	TRBJ2-1
TGTGCCAGCAGTTTCGTAGCGGCAAGCTCCTACAATGAGCAGTTCTTC	CASSFVAASSYNEQFF	-	-	TRBV7-3	TRBJ2-1
TGTGCCAGCAGTTCGCAAACAGGGGAAAAACTGTTTTTT	CASSSQTGEKLFF	-	-	TRBV27	TRBJ1-4
TGTGCCAGCTCCCGCGGCGGGAGATCTGGTGAGCAGTTCTTC	CASSRGGRSGEQFF	-	-	TRBV21-1	TRBJ2-1
TGTGCCAGCAGTAGGGACAGGGGGGATCAGCCCCAGCATTTT	CASSRDRGDQPQHF	TRBD1	-	TRBV6-5	TRBJ1-5
TGTGCCAGCAGCGGTACAGGGGACCCCTACGAGCAGTACTTC	CASSGTGDPYEQYF	TRBD1	few	TRBV9	TRBJ2-7